The 2 T cell receptor beta chains below come from one sample, sequenced in a study of blood T cell repertoires in COVID-19. Clones were read by immunoSEQ multiplex PCR, and TCRdb kept only the in-frame ones, dropping some. The table lists tens of thousands of clones, about 88% of them singletons. The sequencing input was peripheral blood. These receptors came from a human donor in a cohort sampled during active COVID-19.

This chain links TRBV5-5 with TRBJ2-4; 7 nucleotides line up with TRBD1. After removal of 0 bases from V and 7 bases from J, the junction contained 1 base not matched to a gene. Germline V lookup: CDR1 SGHKS, CDR2 YYEKEE (reference sequence). The CDR3 length is 13 residues. CDR3 nucleotides: TGTGCCAGCAGCTTGGGGACAGGCAACATTCAGTACTTC. Translated: CASSLGTGNIQYF.

The rearrangement uses TRBV3-1 (or the pseudogene TRBV3-2) and TRBJ2-5, with 7 bases matching TRBD2. This CDR3 comprises 13 residues. The germline V gene encodes CDR1 LGHDT and CDR2 YNNKEL (reference sequence). After removal of 8 bases from V and 7 bases from J, the junction contained 10 bases not matched to a gene. The CDR3 DNA follows: TGTGCCAGCGGGGCTAGCGGTTCGGGGACCCAGTACTTC. It codes for CASGASGSGTQYF.